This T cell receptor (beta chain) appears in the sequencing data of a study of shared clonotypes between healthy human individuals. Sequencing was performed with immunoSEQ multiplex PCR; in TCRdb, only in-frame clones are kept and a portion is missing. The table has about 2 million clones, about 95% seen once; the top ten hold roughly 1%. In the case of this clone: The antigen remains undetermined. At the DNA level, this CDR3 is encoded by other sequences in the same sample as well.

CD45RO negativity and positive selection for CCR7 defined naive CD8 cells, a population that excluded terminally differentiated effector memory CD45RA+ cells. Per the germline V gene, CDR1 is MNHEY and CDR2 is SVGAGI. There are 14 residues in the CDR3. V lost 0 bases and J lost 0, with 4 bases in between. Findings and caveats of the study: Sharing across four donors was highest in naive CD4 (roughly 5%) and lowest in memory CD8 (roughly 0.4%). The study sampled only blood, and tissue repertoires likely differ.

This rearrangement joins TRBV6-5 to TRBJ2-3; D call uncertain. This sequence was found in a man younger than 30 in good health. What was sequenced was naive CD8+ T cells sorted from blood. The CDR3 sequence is CASSYSTSTDTQYF. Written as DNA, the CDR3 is TGTGCCAGCAGTTACTCAACCAGCACAGATACGCAGTATTTT.